This TCR beta chain stems from a study of T cells after yellow fever vaccination. Study-wide findings and caveats: FACS-sorted repertoires could harbor abundant contaminating bulk-population clonotypes. Post-booster repertoires contained most primary-vaccination clones again (roughly 96% CD4, less than 90% CD8).

This clonotype came up many times. Its antigen is unidentified. TCRdb reprocessed the 5' RACE reads with MiXCR, giving one entry per CDR3 protein. The profile covers roughly 340,000 distinct CDR3 sequences, with roughly 4% appearing a single time and 20% to 25% taken by the ten largest. Specimen: PBMCs, collected 5 days after the yellow fever booster vaccination. The sequence was obtained from a man between 18 and 29 years old who received the YFV17D yellow fever vaccine.

CDR3 amino acids: CSARDRRQGNSPLHF. For the CDR3, the DNA is TGCAGTGCTAGAGATCGGCGACAGGGGAATTCACCCCTCCACTTT. The chain has TRBV20-1 and TRBJ1-6; 8 bases align to TRBD1. This CDR3 has 15 amino acids. The germline V gene encodes CDR1 DFQATT and CDR2 SNEGSKA (reference sequence). V trimming: 0 bases; J trimming: 7 bases; junction bases outside the gene matches: 5.